The entry below gives a single TCR beta chain sequence along with its context. The target antigen is unknown. These data are taken from a study of identical twins. General study results and limits: Insertions ran lower in abundant cord blood beta clonotypes, though not in memory repertoires.

The CDR3 length is 13 residues. Looked up from germline, CDR1 is SQVTM and CDR2 is ANQGSEA. Trimming shortened V by 0 bases and J by 13 bases, and 16 bases separated the two germline ends. TCRdb used MiXCR to reprocess the 5' RACE reads, holding one entry per CDR3 protein. The table shows approximately 680,000 distinct CDR3 sequences, with roughly 7.1% occurring only once. These data were also reused for a study on yellow fever vaccine responses in identical twins.

The TCR sequence derives from a woman aged 18 to 35 in good health. Sequenced sample: PBMCs. The gene calls are TRBV29-1 and TRBJ2-1, with D possibly matching TRBD1 (6 bases). DNA of the CDR3: TGCAGCGTTGAAGACCCCAGCGTAGGGGGACAGTTCTTC. Translation: CSVEDPSVGGQFF.